This TCR beta chain was retrieved from a study of Graves' ophthalmopathy and Graves' hyperthyroidism. About the study: Researchers classed hyperthyroidism as stable given no ophthalmopathy within 18 months of follow-up. Findings and caveats of the study: Also, most clonotypes expanded in the thyroid above 0.001 frequency appeared in blood.

Researchers took RNA transcripts and amplified TCR beta CDR3 regions from them. An initial RT-PCR round employing HTBI primers preceded a second-round multiplex PCR. From the multiplex PCR reads, TCRdb called clonotypes with MiXCR, one entry per CDR3 protein. Among roughly 1.1 million distinct CDR3 sequences listed, about 38% were seen once. On this clonotype: Its antigen is as yet unknown.

Enrolled hyperthyroidism patients had a new diagnosis, a duration under 2 months, and an age of 18 to 65. Specimen: peripheral blood or thyroid tissue (not recorded which). The origin of this receptor is an adult man with Graves' hyperthyroidism.

This CDR3 is CRDRGTMNTEAFF. CDR3 nucleotides: TGCAGAGATCGGGGGACGATGAACACTGAAGCTTTCTTT. The chain is built from TRBV20-1 and TRBJ1-1; D is possibly TRBD1 (5 bases). CDR3 length: 13 residues. CDR1 DFQATT and CDR2 SNEGSKA come from the germline V gene (reference sequence).